The 25 T cell receptor beta chains in this list originate from one sample, sequenced in a study of blood T cell repertoires in COVID-19. Here immunoSEQ multiplex PCR was the method, and the copy in TCRdb shows in-frame clones only, minus some. The sample lists 200,000 to 250,000 clones, less than 90% occurring once. Sequencing used PBMCs or T cells enriched from blood (not recorded which). These receptors came from a woman aged 50 to 65 in a cohort exposed to, infected with or recovered from COVID-19 (not recorded which).

This sequence joins TRBV25-1 and TRBJ1-4, with D possibly matching TRBD1 (6 bases). V shed 6 bases and J shed 7 bases, with 15 bases lying between them. The CDR3 length is 14 residues. Germline V gives CDR1 MGHDK, CDR2 SYGVNS. The CDR3 loop is CASRYTGMGEKLFF. CDR3 coding DNA: TGTGCCAGCAGATACACAGGGATGGGTGAAAAACTGTTTTTT.

The J gene is TRBJ2-2, the V gene TRBV7-2, with D tentatively TRBD2 (5 bases). V lost 3 bases to trimming and J lost 0 bases, with 5 bases between them. Germline CDR1 reads SGHTA; CDR2 reads FQGNSA. This CDR3 region has 14 residues. This chain's CDR3 is CASSFSANTGELFF. The CDR3, as DNA: TGTGCCAGCAGCTTTAGCGCGAACACCGGGGAGCTGTTTTTT. Full variable domain (remainder filled in from reference TRBV7-2 and TRBJ2-2): GAGVSQSPSNKVTEKGKDVELRCDPISGHTALYWYRQSLGQGLEFLIYFQGNSAPDKSGLPSDRFSAERTGGSVSTLTIQRTQQEDSAVYLCASSFSANTGELFFGEGSRLTVL.

This chain joins TRBV19 and TRBJ1-5, with TRBD1 matching over 7 bases. CDR1 is LNHDA and CDR2 is SQIVND in the germline V gene (reference sequence). The CDR3 is made up of 16 amino acids. Trimming at V came to 3 bases and at J to 4 bases, leaving 9 bases not matched to a gene. This CDR3 is CASSIVGQAKNQPQHF. CDR3 nucleotides: TGTGCCAGTAGTATTGTAGGACAGGCTAAGAATCAGCCCCAGCATTTT.

CDR3 sequence: CALTESHGVAHGRLAKNIQYF. DNA for the CDR3: TGTGCCCTCACAGAAAGCCACGGGGTAGCTCATGGACGACTAGCCAAAAACATTCAGTACTTC. The rearrangement uses TRBV10-3 and TRBJ2-4, with D maybe TRBD2 (5 bases). CDR1 and CDR2 (germline): ENHRY, SYGVKD. This CDR3 is built from 21 residues. V gave up 11 bases and J gave up 0 bases, with 35 bases separating them.

The chain has TRBV6-5 and TRBJ1-1; 7 bases map to TRBD1. Per germline, CDR1 MNHEY and CDR2 SVGAGI. V gave up 6 bases and J gave up 5 bases; unmatched junction bases: 9. The CDR3 extends over 14 amino acids. CDR3 in DNA: TGTGCCAGCAGCTCAGGGGGTGGGGAGACTGAAGCTTTCTTT. It translates to CASSSGGGETEAFF.

The chain links TRBV7-2 to TRBJ2-1; 11 nucleotides line up with TRBD1. Germline V gene lookup returns CDR1 SGHTA and CDR2 FQGNSA. CDR3 length: 15 residues. The junction had 6 bases not matched to a gene; V was cut back by 4 bases and J by 7 bases. The CDR3 nucleotides read TGTGCCAGCAGCTGGACAGGGGGCGCCGCGAATGAGCAGTTCTTC. It yields the protein CASSWTGGAANEQFF.

This chain connects TRBV6-5 to TRBJ1-1; TRBD1 might be the D (6 bases). The CDR3 loop spans 16 amino acids. Germline CDR1 and CDR2: MNHEY and SVGAGI. Trimming took off 4 bases at V and 9 bases at J, with 24 bases between the two ends. CDR3 coding DNA: TGTGCCAGCAGTTCAGGCAGGGGAAAAAATCCCCAAAAAGCTTTCTTT. Its translation: CASSSGRGKNPQKAFF.

The chain has TRBV7-8 and TRBJ1-6; a possible D gene is TRBD1 (6 bases). With 3 bases removed from V and 9 bases from J, the gap between germline ends came to 12 bases. Germline loops: CDR1 SGHVS, CDR2 FQNEAQ. The CDR3 length is 14 residues. This CDR3 is CASSFDRRASPLHF. CDR3 DNA sequence: TGTGCCAGCAGCTTCGACAGGCGAGCTTCACCCCTCCACTTT.

This chain connects TRBV7-8 to TRBJ1-1, with 9 bases identical to TRBD1. Germline values: CDR1 SGHVS, CDR2 FQNEAQ. V dropped 0 bases and J dropped 3; count of bases not matched to a gene: 5. The CDR3 runs 16 residues. CDR3: CASSLAGTGSDTEAFF. The CDR3 bases are TGTGCCAGCAGCTTAGCAGGGACAGGGTCTGACACTGAAGCTTTCTTT.

The chain combines TRBV10-3 with TRBJ2-6, with D possibly matching TRBD2 (6 bases). Trimming cost V 4 bases and J 1 base, with 8 bases left between them. The germline V gene encodes CDR1 ENHRY and CDR2 SYGVKD. The CDR3 has 15 amino acids. The chain's CDR3 is CAISVEGSGANVLTF. The DNA for the CDR3 is TGTGCCATCAGTGTGGAGGGGTCTGGGGCCAACGTCCTGACTTTC.

V is TRBV19 and J is TRBJ2-1; TRBD1 is a possible D gene (5 bases). This CDR3 region has 15 residues. The germline gives CDR1 LNHDA, CDR2 SQIVND (reference sequence). Trimming took 5 bases from V and 4 from J, leaving 15 bases between them. CDR3 amino acids: CASSPDRANYNEQFF. CDR3 in DNA: TGTGCCAGTAGTCCTGACAGAGCAAATTACAATGAGCAGTTCTTC.

The V call is TRBV5-4, the J call TRBJ2-5, with 8 positions matching TRBD1. CDR1 is SGHNT and CDR2 is YYREEE in the germline V gene (reference sequence). V lost 0 bases to trimming and J lost 3 bases; unmatched junction nucleotides: 7. This CDR3 comprises 16 residues. In DNA form, the CDR3 reads TGTGCCAGCAGCTTGGCCAGTGGACAGGGTAAAGAGACCCAGTACTTC. Protein: CASSLASGQGKETQYF.

The V call is TRBV3-1 (or the pseudogene TRBV3-2), the J call TRBJ1-5; D is perhaps TRBD1 (6 bases). V was trimmed by 4 bases and J by 4 bases, leaving 14 bases between them. The CDR3 contains 15 residues. Germline V gene data show CDR1 as LGHDT and CDR2 as YNNKEL (reference sequence). CDR3 sequence (DNA): TGTGCCAGCAGCCCTGCGGGGGGGGCTAATCAGCCCCAGCATTTT. It codes for CASSPAGGANQPQHF.

The chain uses TRBV5-1 and TRBJ2-3, with TRBD1 matching over 7 bases. The V and J ends lost 6 bases and 2 bases, in that order; junction bases with no gene match: 6. The CDR3 sequence is 14 residues long. Germline V CDR1 and CDR2: SGHRS, YFSETQ. The DNA for the CDR3 is TGCGCCAGCAAACCGGGACAGCTCACAGATACGCAGTATTTT. Its protein product is CASKPGQLTDTQYF.

CDR3 in DNA: TGTGCCAGCAGCCAAGGACAGGTGTTTGGCTACACCTTC. Protein: CASSQGQVFGYTF. This rearrangement joins TRBV3-1 (or the pseudogene TRBV3-2) to TRBJ1-2; maybe TRBD1 (6 bases). The CDR3 runs 13 residues. Germline V gene sequence: CDR1 LGHDT, CDR2 YNNKEL (reference sequence). Deletions cut 1 base from V and 7 bases from J, with 10 bases between.

This clone was observed a single time. The chain carries TRBV5-1 and TRBJ2-1; 7 positions agree with TRBD1. In germline, CDR1 is SGHRS, CDR2 YFSETQ. V shed 0 bases and J 3 bases; nucleotides not matched to a gene: 3. The CDR3 is 15 amino acids. The CDR3 region is CASSLEGQYYNEQFF. The CDR3 DNA reads TGCGCCAGCAGCTTGGAGGGACAGTACTACAATGAGCAGTTCTTC.

The CDR3 nucleotides read TGCAGCGTACAGGGGGCTGGCTACACCTTC. It encodes CSVQGAGYTF. The genes are TRBV29-1 and TRBJ1-2, with 9 bases matching TRBD1. J gave up 7 bases and V 6 bases, and 0 bases lay outside the gene matches. Germline CDR1 SQVTM, CDR2 ANQGSEA. The CDR3 is made up of 10 amino acids.

The chain couples TRBV19 to TRBJ1-6; the match to TRBD1 covers 8 bases. Unmatched junction bases numbered 8, after V lost 3 bases and J lost 1 base. CDR3 length: 18 residues. Per the germline V gene, CDR1 is LNHDA and CDR2 is SQIVND (reference sequence). The CDR3 region is CASSIFLTGGSYNSPLHF. The CDR3 DNA sequence: TGTGCCAGTAGTATCTTTCTTACAGGGGGATCCTATAATTCACCCCTCCACTTT.

The rearrangement links TRBV5-1 to TRBJ2-5, with D unresolved. The CDR3 contains 15 residues. The ends were cut back, 0 bases at V and 5 bases at J, with 14 bases in the middle. Germline CDR1 and CDR2: SGHRS and YFSETQ. CDR3 residues: CASSLVAPSQETQYF. The CDR3 nucleotides are TGCGCCAGCAGCTTGGTAGCCCCCTCCCAGGAGACCCAGTACTTC.

The chain has TRBV7-3 and TRBJ2-2; 12 bases are a match to TRBD2. Trimming took 3 bases from V and 8 from J; bases not matched to a gene: 10. In germline, CDR1 is SGHTA, CDR2 FQGTGA. CDR3 length: 17 amino acids. The DNA of the CDR3 is TGTGCCAGCAGCTTGGCACTAGCGGGGGGTCCCCTGGGGGAGCTGTTTTTT. The encoded protein is CASSLALAGGPLGELFF.

The CDR3 DNA follows: TGTGCCAGCAGTGAGCCTAACTACGAGCAGTACTTC. Its protein product is CASSEPNYEQYF. The rearrangement links TRBV2 to TRBJ2-7, with D unclear. Germline CDR1 SNHLY, CDR2 FYNNEI. The V end lost 3 bases, the J end lost 3 bases, and 6 bases lay between the germline ends. The CDR3 extends over 12 amino acids.

The V call is TRBV5-5, the J call TRBJ2-2, with TRBD1 matching 7 bases. Germline V gives CDR1 SGHKS, CDR2 YYEKEE (reference sequence). V was clipped by 3 bases and J by 2 bases; unmatched bases: 4. The CDR3 sequence is 15 residues long. CDR3 DNA sequence: TGTGCCAGCAGCTGGGGGACAGTTAACACCGGGGAGCTGTTTTTT. Encoded protein: CASSWGTVNTGELFF.

Worth noting for this clone: Within the sample, other DNA sequences also encode this same CDR3. The chain is built from TRBV5-1 and TRBJ2-7; D possibly corresponds to TRBD1 (6 bases). V was cut by 0 bases and J by 5 bases, with 12 bases left in between. Per the germline V gene, CDR1 is SGHRS and CDR2 is YFSETQ. The length of the CDR3 is 14 residues. CDR3 DNA: TGCGCCAGCAGCTTGGTGTCAGGGGACCACGAGCAGTACTTC. Translation gives CASSLVSGDHEQYF. Looking up the rest from reference TRBV5-1 and TRBJ2-7 gives the full variable domain: KAGVTQTPRYLIKTRGQQVTLSCSPISGHRSVSWYQQTPGQGLQFLFEYFSETQRNKGNFPGRFSGRQFSNSRSEMNVSTLELGDSALYLCASSLVSGDHEQYFGPGTRLTVT.

The count of this clone is one. The V and J genes are TRBV5-6 and TRBJ1-4, with D possibly matching TRBD1 (6 bases). In germline, CDR1 is SGHDT, CDR2 YYEEEE. The CDR3 spans 15 residues. The V gene lost 0 bases and the J gene lost 6 bases, with 12 bases spanning the gap. The CDR3 DNA follows: TGTGCCAGCAGCTTGGAACAGGGAACGTATGAAAAACTGTTTTTT. Translated, it gives CASSLEQGTYEKLFF. Full variable domain (missing parts from reference TRBV5-6 and TRBJ1-4): DAGVTQSPTHLIKTRGQQVTLRCSPKSGHDTVSWYQQALGQGPQFIFQYYEEEERQRGNFPDRFSGHQFPNYSSELNVNALLLGDSALYLCASSLEQGTYEKLFFGSGTQLSVL.

The rearrangement links TRBV6-1 to TRBJ2-5; D is possibly TRBD1 (5 bases). Germline values: CDR1 MNHNS, CDR2 SASEGT. Trimming shortened V by 0 bases and J by 5 bases, and 13 bases separated the two germline ends. The CDR3 is made up of 15 amino acids. For the CDR3, the DNA is TGTGCCAGCAGTGAAGCAAGTGCAGGGCTTGAGACCCAGTACTTC. Its translation is CASSEASAGLETQYF.